Each of the 25 T cell receptor beta chains below was sequenced from the same sample in a study of STAT5B mutations in CD4+ large granular lymphocyte leukemia. Produced via immunoSEQ multiplex PCR; TCRdb's table is partial and in-frame only. Of about 32,000 clones in the sample, about 71% were seen once. Sequencing was performed on CD4+ T cells from blood buffy coats. Receptor source: a human donor in good health.

This clone occurred a few times. The CDR3 sequence is CASSLEDEAFF. CDR3 DNA sequence: TGCGCCAGCAGCTTGGAAGATGAAGCTTTCTTT. The genes are TRBV5-1 and TRBJ1-1; unclear D gene. The CDR3 consists of 11 residues. Germline V CDR1 and CDR2: SGHRS, YFSETQ. Trimming stripped 0 bases from V and 7 bases from J, with 4 bases between.

This sequence joins TRBV9 and TRBJ2-1; D call uncertain. The CDR3 extends over 12 amino acids. Trimming stripped 0 bases from V and 10 bases from J, with 8 bases between. Germline-derived CDR1 and CDR2 are SGDLS and YYNGEE. CDR3 in DNA: TGTGCCAGCAGCGTAGTGGGCCAGGAGCAGTTCTTC. Amino acid sequence: CASSVVGQEQFF.

The V and J genes are TRBV29-1 and TRBJ2-5; the D gene is possibly TRBD2 (6 bases). CDR1 and CDR2 (germline): SQVTM, ANQGSEA. This CDR3 is 11 amino acids long. V lost 7 bases and J lost 5, with 11 bases in between. The CDR3 region has the DNA TGCAGCGAGGCCCGGGGGGAGACCCAGTACTTC. Protein sequence: CSEARGETQYF.

This clone was found a few times. V usage is TRBV18 and J usage is TRBJ2-3; 7 positions match TRBD2. Trimming at V came to 4 bases and at J to 3 bases, leaving 7 bases not matched to a gene. The V gene's germline CDR1 is KGHSH and CDR2 LQKENI. The CDR3 is 15 residues long. The CDR3 DNA follows: TGTGCCAGCTCACTAGCGGGCATTGGGACAGATACGCAGTATTTT. Translating gives CASSLAGIGTDTQYF.

The gene calls are TRBV9 and TRBJ2-3, with 10 positions matching TRBD2. The CDR3 is 17 amino acids. CDR1 is SGDLS and CDR2 is YYNGEE in the germline V gene. Trimming cost V 4 bases and J 3 bases; bases outside gene matches: 11. This CDR3 is CASSPRELAGLTDTQYF. The CDR3 DNA sequence: TGTGCCAGCAGCCCCCGCGAACTAGCGGGGCTAACAGATACGCAGTATTTT.

The genes are TRBV7-6 and TRBJ2-3, with 7 bases fitting TRBD1. V shed 5 bases, J shed 5 bases, and the junction held 4 bases outside the gene matches. The V gene's germline CDR1 is SGHVS and CDR2 FNYEAQ. The length of the CDR3 is 13 residues. CDR3 nucleotides: TGTGCCAGCAGCCGGCAGGGGGTAGATACGCAGTATTTT. Translated, it gives CASSRQGVDTQYF.

The V and J genes are TRBV5-1 and TRBJ1-1; 10 nucleotides align to TRBD1. The CDR3 covers 15 residues. Trimming removed 3 bases from V and 4 bases from J; junction bases left unmatched: 6. Germline CDR1 is SGHRS and CDR2 is YFSETQ. The CDR3 DNA reads TGCGCCAGCAGCTCGGACAGGGGGTTCGTCACTGAAGCTTTCTTT. This sequence encodes CASSSDRGFVTEAFF.

This chain uses TRBV5-4 with TRBJ2-7, with a tentative D call TRBD1 (6 bases). In germline, CDR1 is SGHNT, CDR2 YYREEE (reference sequence). This CDR3 is 15 amino acids long. V was trimmed by 0 bases and J by 0 bases, leaving 10 bases between them. The CDR3 bases are TGTGCCAGCAGCTTGGTGGGGGCGCACTCCTACGAGCAGTACTTC. This codes for CASSLVGAHSYEQYF.

The genes are TRBV13 and TRBJ2-7; tentative D call: TRBD1 (6 bases). Trimming stripped 6 bases from V and 0 bases from J, with 15 bases between. Germline V gene sequence: CDR1 PRHDT, CDR2 FYEKMQ (reference sequence). The CDR3 is 15 amino acids. As DNA, the CDR3 is TGTGCCAGCAGTCCCACAGGGCCCCTCTCCTACGAGCAGTACTTC. Translation gives CASSPTGPLSYEQYF.

V gene TRBV11-3 combines with J gene TRBJ1-2, with TRBD1 matching 9 bases. Trimming took 5 bases from V and 3 from J; bases not matched to a gene: 7. There are 15 residues in the CDR3. The V gene's germline CDR1 is SGHNT and CDR2 YENEEA. The CDR3 is CASSPRTGDDYGYTF. The CDR3 DNA follows: TGTGCCAGCAGCCCGAGGACAGGGGACGACTATGGCTACACCTTC.

The chain combines TRBV18 with TRBJ2-7; no reliable D call. The germline CDR1 and CDR2 sequences are KGHSH and LQKENI. V gave up 2 bases and J gave up 5 bases, with 16 bases separating them. The CDR3 has 15 residues. CDR3 nucleotides: TGTGCCAGCTCACCAATGGCAGCAAAAGGGAACGAGCAGTACTTC. Protein sequence: CASSPMAAKGNEQYF.

The J gene is TRBJ1-5, the V gene TRBV18, with D tentatively TRBD1 (6 bases). The CDR3 length is 17 residues. With 3 bases removed from V and 6 bases from J, the gap between germline ends came to 21 bases. Germline V gives CDR1 KGHSH, CDR2 LQKENI. The CDR3 sequence is CASSPRFLAGDFQPQHF. CDR3 in DNA: TGTGCCAGCTCACCTCGTTTCCTGGCAGGGGATTTTCAGCCCCAGCATTTT. Filled out from reference TRBV18 and TRBJ1-5, the complete variable domain reads NAGVMQNPRHLVRRRGQEARLRCSPMKGHSHVYWYRQLPEEGLKFMVYLQKENIIDESGMPKERFSAEFPKEGPSILRIQQVVRGDSAAYFCASSPRFLAGDFQPQHFGDGTRLSIL.

The chain employs TRBV9 and TRBJ2-2; D perhaps matches TRBD2 (7 bases). V was cut by 2 bases and J by 6 bases, with 20 bases left in between. CDR3 length equals 17 residues. The germline gives CDR1 SGDLS, CDR2 YYNGEE. CDR3 coding DNA: TGTGCCAGCAGCGTGGGGACACCAGGGAGGGGGGCCGGGGAGCTGTTTTTT. Translated, it gives CASSVGTPGRGAGELFF.

This clone has only one observation. The chain has TRBV5-1 and TRBJ2-3; 10 nucleotides match TRBD2. The V gene's germline CDR1 is SGHRS and CDR2 YFSETQ. V dropped 4 bases and J dropped 4; count of bases not matched to a gene: 3. This CDR3 has 14 amino acids. In nucleotides, the CDR3 is TGCGCCAGCAGCCCCGGACTAGCGGCAGATACGCAGTATTTT. Encoded protein: CASSPGLAADTQYF.

This chain joins TRBV2 and TRBJ1-1, with 7 positions matching TRBD1. V shed 1 base and J 4 bases; nucleotides not matched to a gene: 0. Germline V gene data show CDR1 as SNHLY and CDR2 as FYNNEI. This CDR3 region has 13 residues. The CDR3 loop is CASSEGTGTEAFF. Here the CDR3 DNA reads TGTGCCAGCAGTGAAGGGACAGGCACTGAAGCTTTCTTT.

CDR3 DNA sequence: TGTGCCAGCAGCGTAGCTACGGGGACCGACGGCTACACCTTC. Its translation: CASSVATGTDGYTF. The chain carries TRBV9 and TRBJ1-2; weak D call: TRBD1 (5 bases). The CDR3 runs 14 residues. The V and J ends lost 0 bases and 8 bases respectively, with 14 bases between them. Germline V gives CDR1 SGDLS, CDR2 YYNGEE.

V and J are TRBV19 and TRBJ1-4; D is perhaps TRBD1 (6 bases). The CDR3 length is 14 residues. Trimming pared 7 bases from V and 8 bases from J, leaving 17 bases between. Looked up from germline, CDR1 is LNHDA and CDR2 is SQIVND (reference sequence). The CDR3 here is CASTLTGVEEKLFF. CDR3 sequence (DNA): TGTGCCAGTACCCTGACAGGCGTGGAGGAAAAACTGTTTTTT.

V is TRBV9 and J is TRBJ2-1, with D possibly matching TRBD2 (7 bases). Trimming left V 0 bases short and J 2 bases short, with 12 bases between. Germline loops: CDR1 SGDLS, CDR2 YYNGEE. The CDR3 consists of 16 residues. The CDR3 bases are TGTGCCAGCAGCGTAGGAGAGGGGGGGGCCTACAATGAGCAGTTCTTC. Amino acid sequence: CASSVGEGGAYNEQFF.

The V gene is TRBV27, the J gene TRBJ2-4; TRBD1 might be the D (5 bases). The CDR3 spans 15 residues. Trimming cost V 5 bases and J 1 base, with 12 bases left between them. The germline V gene encodes CDR1 MNHEY and CDR2 SMNVEV (reference sequence). The DNA for the CDR3 is TGTGCCAGCAGTCCCCAGGGTAGGGCCAAAAACATTCAGTACTTC. It specifies CASSPQGRAKNIQYF.

The chain joins TRBV7-2 to TRBJ1-5; D gene ambiguous. Trimming removed 5 bases at V and 4 bases at J, with 24 bases between. The CDR3 consists of 18 residues. From germline, CDR1 is SGHTA and CDR2 FQGNSA. The CDR3 region is CASSPGLAPVTLNQPQHF. The CDR3 nucleotides are TGTGCCAGCAGCCCCGGTCTTGCCCCCGTCACTCTTAATCAGCCCCAGCATTTT. Full variable domain (rest looked up from reference TRBV7-2 and TRBJ1-5): GAGVSQSPSNKVTEKGKDVELRCDPISGHTALYWYRQSLGQGLEFLIYFQGNSAPDKSGLPSDRFSAERTGGSVSTLTIQRTQQEDSAVYLCASSPGLAPVTLNQPQHFGDGTRLSIL.

This clone was seen only once. The chain links TRBV5-6 to TRBJ1-1; TRBD1 matches at 7 bases. After removal of 3 bases from V and 3 bases from J, the junction contained 5 bases not matched to a gene. This CDR3 region has 14 residues. Germline V CDR1 and CDR2: SGHDT, YYEEEE. CDR3 region: CASSYRQGYTEAFF. The CDR3 nucleotides read TGTGCCAGCAGCTACCGACAGGGATACACTGAAGCTTTCTTT.

V gene TRBV18 combines with J gene TRBJ1-1; D perhaps matches TRBD1 (5 bases). The CDR3 runs to 14 residues. V lost 6 bases and J 4 bases, leaving 15 bases between the germline ends. CDR1 is KGHSH and CDR2 is LQKENI in the germline V gene. The CDR3: CASSSTGGFTEAFF. The CDR3, as DNA: TGTGCCAGCTCGTCTACTGGGGGTTTCACTGAAGCTTTCTTT.

The chain joins TRBV19 to TRBJ2-1; 9 bases map to TRBD2. Germline V lookup: CDR1 LNHDA, CDR2 SQIVND (reference sequence). V shed 1 base and J 5 bases; nucleotides not matched to a gene: 6. CDR3 length: 16 amino acids. The CDR3 protein is CASSIVQRGANNEQFF. As DNA, the CDR3 is TGTGCCAGTAGTATAGTCCAGCGGGGGGCTAACAATGAGCAGTTCTTC.

The chain joins TRBV7-3 to TRBJ2-3, with unresolved D. Trimming removed 2 bases from V and 0 bases from J, with 12 bases in between. The CDR3 runs to 16 residues. Per germline, CDR1 SGHTA and CDR2 FQGTGA. The CDR3 sequence: CASSLVAVLSTDTQYF. The CDR3 DNA sequence: TGTGCCAGCAGCTTAGTCGCGGTCTTAAGCACAGATACGCAGTATTTT.

The chain has TRBV12-5 and TRBJ1-1, with 8 bases matching TRBD1. Germline V gene data show CDR1 as LGHNT and CDR2 as FRNRAP. The junction had 11 bases not matched to a gene; V was cut back by 0 bases and J by 8 bases. The CDR3 runs 16 residues. The CDR3 protein is CASGLVHSGQGVEAFF. Written as DNA, the CDR3 is TGTGCTAGTGGTTTGGTACATTCCGGACAGGGCGTAGAAGCTTTCTTT.